This is a list of T cell receptor beta chains from one sample in a study of T cell repertoires in ileal Crohn's disease. Sequencing was performed with immunoSEQ multiplex PCR; in TCRdb, only in-frame clones are kept and a portion is missing. The sample contains roughly 7,000 clones, approximately 78% of which appear only once. Sequences were obtained from ileal tissue. These receptors were taken from an adult with Crohn's disease. Each CDR3 is given with its conserved first and last residue. Each record gives: D gene, clone size, CDR3 length, V gene, J gene, CDR3 DNA, CDR3 protein. A D gene is named only where the DNA matches it firmly. Part of the rows lack a size; the others show once, few, many or a class for expanded clones.

d_call: .
clone_size: .
cdr3_length: 13
v_call: TRBV6-5
j_call: TRBJ1-1
cdr3_nt: TGTGCCAGCAGTCGACGGGCCAACACTGAAGCTTTCTTT
cdr3_aa: CASSRRANTEAFF

d_call: TRBD1
clone_size: .
cdr3_length: 17
v_call: TRBV5-1
j_call: TRBJ2-5
cdr3_nt: TGCGCCAGCAGCCATGGACAGGGGGCTACTGAGCAAGAGACCCAGTACTTC
cdr3_aa: CASSHGQGATEQETQYF

d_call: .
clone_size: .
cdr3_length: 14
v_call: TRBV5-8
j_call: TRBJ2-5
cdr3_nt: TGTGCCAGCAGCTTGGAGGGGTGGAAAGAGACCCAGTACTTC
cdr3_aa: CASSLEGWKETQYF

d_call: TRBD2
clone_size: .
cdr3_length: 15
v_call: TRBV13
j_call: TRBJ2-7
cdr3_nt: TGTGCCAGCAGCCTCAGGCTAGCGGGAGTATCCGAGCAGTACTTC
cdr3_aa: CASSLRLAGVSEQYF

d_call: .
clone_size: once
cdr3_length: 14
v_call: TRBV5-4
j_call: TRBJ1-3
cdr3_nt: TGTGCCAGCAGCTTACAGGGCTCTGGAAACACCATATATTTT
cdr3_aa: CASSLQGSGNTIYF

d_call: .
clone_size: .
cdr3_length: 14
v_call: TRBV6-6
j_call: TRBJ2-7
cdr3_nt: TGTGCCAGCAGTTCCCGGACGGTATCCTACGAGCAGTACTTC
cdr3_aa: CASSSRTVSYEQYF

d_call: .
clone_size: .
cdr3_length: 13
v_call: TRBV5-1
j_call: TRBJ2-1
cdr3_nt: TGCGCCAGCAGCTCTGTGACCTACAATGAGCAGTTCTTC
cdr3_aa: CASSSVTYNEQFF

d_call: .
clone_size: once
cdr3_length: 14
v_call: TRBV6-1
j_call: TRBJ1-4
cdr3_nt: TGTGCCACCCGGTCGGGGCAGTTTAATGAAAAACTGTTTTTT
cdr3_aa: CATRSGQFNEKLFF

d_call: TRBD2
clone_size: .
cdr3_length: 13
v_call: TRBV29-1
j_call: TRBJ2-3
cdr3_nt: TGCAGCGCGGGGGGGGCGAACACAGATACGCAGTATTTT
cdr3_aa: CSAGGANTDTQYF

d_call: .
clone_size: once
cdr3_length: 11
v_call: TRBV12-5
j_call: TRBJ2-7
cdr3_nt: TGTGCTAGTGTCTCCGGATACGAGCAGTACTTC
cdr3_aa: CASVSGYEQYF

d_call: .
clone_size: .
cdr3_length: 13
v_call: TRBV30
j_call: TRBJ1-3
cdr3_nt: TGTGCCTGGAGTCCCCGGTTGGGAAACACCATATATTTT
cdr3_aa: CAWSPRLGNTIYF

d_call: TRBD1
clone_size: .
cdr3_length: 19
v_call: TRBV7-8
j_call: TRBJ2-6
cdr3_nt: TGTGCCAGCAGCGCACCACCGGGACAGGGGAGCCCTGGGGCCAACGTCCTGACTTTC
cdr3_aa: CASSAPPGQGSPGANVLTF

d_call: TRBD1
clone_size: .
cdr3_length: 12
v_call: TRBV2
j_call: TRBJ1-1
cdr3_nt: TGTGCCAGCAGCGTACAGGGGGCCAGAGCTTTCTTT
cdr3_aa: CASSVQGARAFF

d_call: TRBD2
clone_size: .
cdr3_length: 13
v_call: TRBV19
j_call: TRBJ2-7
cdr3_nt: TGTGCCAGTAGTCTAGGGACTATTAACGAGCAGTACTTC
cdr3_aa: CASSLGTINEQYF

d_call: .
clone_size: .
cdr3_length: 15
v_call: TRBV2
j_call: TRBJ1-1
cdr3_nt: TGTGCCAGCAGTGAAAGAGCCACCCGGAACACTGAAGCTTTCTTT
cdr3_aa: CASSERATRNTEAFF

d_call: TRBD2
clone_size: .
cdr3_length: 15
v_call: TRBV18
j_call: TRBJ2-7
cdr3_nt: TGTGCCAGCTCAGTCCCAGGGAGGGCACTCTACGAGCAGTACTTC
cdr3_aa: CASSVPGRALYEQYF

d_call: .
clone_size: .
cdr3_length: 15
v_call: TRBV12-5
j_call: TRBJ2-5
cdr3_nt: TGTGCTAGCGGACAAGGACTGACCTTGCAAGAGACCCAGTACTTC
cdr3_aa: CASGQGLTLQETQYF

d_call: TRBD1
clone_size: .
cdr3_length: 15
v_call: TRBV27
j_call: TRBJ2-5
cdr3_nt: TGTGCCAGCAGCCCGGGACAGAACTTTCAAGAGACCCAGTACTTC
cdr3_aa: CASSPGQNFQETQYF

d_call: .
clone_size: few
cdr3_length: 15
v_call: TRBV4-1
j_call: TRBJ1-3
cdr3_nt: TGCGCCAGCAGCCACCCGGGGGGCTCTGGAAACACCATATATTTT
cdr3_aa: CASSHPGGSGNTIYF

d_call: .
clone_size: once
cdr3_length: 14
v_call: TRBV9
j_call: TRBJ2-2
cdr3_nt: TGTGCCAGCAGTCGAGCCGCGAACACCGGGGAGCTGTTTTTT
cdr3_aa: CASSRAANTGELFF

d_call: .
clone_size: few
cdr3_length: 15
v_call: TRBV11-2
j_call: TRBJ2-1
cdr3_nt: TGTGCCAGCAGCTTAGTCCGGGGCTCCTACAATGAGCAGTTCTTC
cdr3_aa: CASSLVRGSYNEQFF

d_call: .
clone_size: .
cdr3_length: 14
v_call: TRBV6-1
j_call: TRBJ1-5
cdr3_nt: TGTGCCACCGAGACAGGTTTAGGCAATCAGCCCCAGCATTTT
cdr3_aa: CATETGLGNQPQHF

d_call: TRBD1
clone_size: .
cdr3_length: 14
v_call: TRBV29-1
j_call: TRBJ2-7
cdr3_nt: TGCAGCGTGGTACCGGGACAGGGAAGGTACGAGCAGTACTTC
cdr3_aa: CSVVPGQGRYEQYF

d_call: .
clone_size: .
cdr3_length: 14
v_call: TRBV18
j_call: TRBJ2-5
cdr3_nt: TGTGCCAGCTCACAAGCGGAGCTACAAGAGACCCAGTACTTC
cdr3_aa: CASSQAELQETQYF

d_call: .
clone_size: .
cdr3_length: 14
v_call: TRBV7-5
j_call: TRBJ2-3
cdr3_nt: TGTGTCAGAAGCTTAGAGGACAGCACAGATACGCAGTATTTT
cdr3_aa: CVRSLEDSTDTQYF

d_call: TRBD1
clone_size: few
cdr3_length: 16
v_call: TRBV6-6
j_call: TRBJ1-5
cdr3_nt: TGTGCCAGCAGTAACAGGGGACAGCGGAGGAATCAGCCCCAGCATTTT
cdr3_aa: CASSNRGQRRNQPQHF

d_call: TRBD2
clone_size: .
cdr3_length: 16
v_call: TRBV12-5
j_call: TRBJ2-3
cdr3_nt: TGTGCTAGTGGTTCGTTGGCCGAGCGGGAGACCGATACGCAGTATTTT
cdr3_aa: CASGSLAERETDTQYF

d_call: .
clone_size: .
cdr3_length: 14
v_call: TRBV27
j_call: TRBJ2-2
cdr3_nt: TGTGCCAGCAGTCCCCAGGCGAGCACCGGGGAGCTGTTTTTT
cdr3_aa: CASSPQASTGELFF

d_call: TRBD1
clone_size: few
cdr3_length: 12
v_call: TRBV28
j_call: TRBJ1-2
cdr3_nt: TGTGCCAGCAGTTTCCCTAGACAGGGGAATACCTTC
cdr3_aa: CASSFPRQGNTF

d_call: .
clone_size: .
cdr3_length: 15
v_call: TRBV7-9
j_call: TRBJ1-1
cdr3_nt: TGTGCCAGCAGCTTGGGTTTCAGGGCCAACACTGAAGCTTTCTTT
cdr3_aa: CASSLGFRANTEAFF

d_call: .
clone_size: .
cdr3_length: 15
v_call: TRBV5-4
j_call: TRBJ1-6
cdr3_nt: TGTGCCAGCAGCTTGGAACAGTATTATAATTCACCCCTCCACTTT
cdr3_aa: CASSLEQYYNSPLHF

d_call: .
clone_size: few
cdr3_length: 14
v_call: TRBV5-1
j_call: TRBJ2-7
cdr3_nt: TGCGCCAGCAGCCGTGGTGGGGGGAAGGGCGAGCAGTACTTC
cdr3_aa: CASSRGGGKGEQYF

d_call: TRBD1
clone_size: medium-sized
cdr3_length: 14
v_call: TRBV28
j_call: TRBJ1-5
cdr3_nt: TGTGCCAGCAGTGGACAGGTAGAAAGTCAGCCCCAGCATTTT
cdr3_aa: CASSGQVESQPQHF

d_call: TRBD1
clone_size: .
cdr3_length: 16
v_call: TRBV6-6
j_call: TRBJ2-3
cdr3_nt: TGTGCCAGCAGTTACGACAGGGGGCGAGGGACAGATACGCAGTATTTT
cdr3_aa: CASSYDRGRGTDTQYF

d_call: TRBD2
clone_size: .
cdr3_length: 15
v_call: TRBV6-4
j_call: TRBJ2-3
cdr3_nt: TGTGCCAGCAGTGCTAGCGGGGGGACCCAAGATACGCAGTATTTT
cdr3_aa: CASSASGGTQDTQYF

d_call: TRBD2
clone_size: .
cdr3_length: 17
v_call: TRBV28
j_call: TRBJ2-7
cdr3_nt: TGTGCCAGCAGTTGGCCCCCCGGGACTAGCGAACCCTACGAGCAGTACTTC
cdr3_aa: CASSWPPGTSEPYEQYF

d_call: .
clone_size: .
cdr3_length: 15
v_call: TRBV6-1
j_call: TRBJ2-6
cdr3_nt: TGTGCCAGCAGGGATGGGGGGTCTGGGGCCAACGTCCTGACTTTC
cdr3_aa: CASRDGGSGANVLTF

d_call: .
clone_size: few
cdr3_length: 16
v_call: TRBV6-6
j_call: TRBJ1-1
cdr3_nt: TGTGCCAGCAGTTCTACGTACCGGGACCGCGACACTGAAGCTTTCTTT
cdr3_aa: CASSSTYRDRDTEAFF

d_call: .
clone_size: .
cdr3_length: 14
v_call: TRBV5-4
j_call: TRBJ2-5
cdr3_nt: TGTGCCAGCAGCACCCGGGACCTTCAAGAGACCCAGTACTTC
cdr3_aa: CASSTRDLQETQYF

d_call: .
clone_size: .
cdr3_length: 15
v_call: TRBV28
j_call: TRBJ1-6
cdr3_nt: TGTGCCAGCAGTTTAATTGGGGACTATAATTCACCCCTCCACTTT
cdr3_aa: CASSLIGDYNSPLHF

d_call: .
clone_size: .
cdr3_length: 13
v_call: TRBV29-1
j_call: TRBJ2-1
cdr3_nt: TGCAGCGTTGACGAATTAGGGGGTGATGAGCAGTTCTTC
cdr3_aa: CSVDELGGDEQFF

d_call: .
clone_size: .
cdr3_length: 14
v_call: TRBV7-9
j_call: TRBJ2-7
cdr3_nt: TGTGCCAGCAGCTCAACGGGGTCATCCTACGAGCAGTACTTC
cdr3_aa: CASSSTGSSYEQYF

d_call: .
clone_size: .
cdr3_length: 14
v_call: TRBV30
j_call: TRBJ1-1
cdr3_nt: TGTGCCGGGACAATCGGACGGAAAAACACTGAAGCTTTCTTT
cdr3_aa: CAGTIGRKNTEAFF

d_call: .
clone_size: once
cdr3_length: 14
v_call: TRBV7-7
j_call: TRBJ1-2
cdr3_nt: TGTGCTAGCAGCCTATTTGGAGCTAACTATGGCTACACCTTC
cdr3_aa: CASSLFGANYGYTF